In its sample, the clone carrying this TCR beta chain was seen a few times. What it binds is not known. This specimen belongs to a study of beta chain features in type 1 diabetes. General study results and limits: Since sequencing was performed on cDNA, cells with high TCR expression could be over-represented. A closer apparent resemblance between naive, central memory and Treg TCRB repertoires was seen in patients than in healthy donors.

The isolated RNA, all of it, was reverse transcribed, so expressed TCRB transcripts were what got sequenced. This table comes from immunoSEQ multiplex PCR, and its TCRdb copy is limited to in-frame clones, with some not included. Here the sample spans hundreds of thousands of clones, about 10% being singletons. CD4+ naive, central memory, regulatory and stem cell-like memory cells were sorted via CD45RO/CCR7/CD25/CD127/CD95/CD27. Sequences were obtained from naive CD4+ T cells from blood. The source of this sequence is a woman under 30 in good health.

For the CDR3, the DNA is TGTGCCAGCTCACGGGCAGGGGCCTACGAGCAGTACTTC. Residues: CASSRAGAYEQYF. This chain joins TRBV18 and TRBJ2-7; D possibly corresponds to TRBD1 (6 bases). Germline CDR1 KGHSH, CDR2 LQKENI. This CDR3 comprises 13 residues. V lost 4 bases and J 2 bases, leaving 9 bases between the germline ends.